This T cell receptor (beta chain) was recovered during a study of cytomegalovirus exposure and HLA in healthy donors. The V and J ends lost 5 bases and 7 bases, in that order; junction bases with no gene match: 5. The CDR3 is made up of 13 amino acids. CDR1 is SGHTA, CDR2 FQGTGA, per germline. The protocol was immunoSEQ multiplex PCR, while the TCRdb copy is restricted to in-frame clones and leaves out a portion. The table has 230,000 or so clones, approximately 86% seen once; the top ten hold around 3%. Source material: PBMCs. The chain is built from TRBV7-3 and TRBJ2-1; TRBD1 aligns across 7 bases. The receptor was isolated from a woman aged 18-29 years in good health and CMV-seronegative. The CDR3 loop is CASSLDRWNEQFF. CDR3 nucleotides: TGTGCCAGCAGCCTGGACAGGTGGAATGAGCAGTTCTTC.